The 19 T cell receptor beta chains in this list originate from one sample, sequenced in a study of T cell responses to AZD1222 COVID-19 vaccine. Libraries were prepared by immunoSEQ multiplex PCR; TCRdb keeps only in-frame clonotypes and omits some of them. The sample has around 170,000 clones; roughly 88% are singletons. Material: peripheral blood, obtained on day 0 of AZD1222 vaccination. The receptors were gathered from an adult in good health.

The gene calls are TRBV28 and TRBJ1-2, with 11 bases aligning to TRBD1. V shed 6 bases and J 8 bases; nucleotides not matched to a gene: 5. This CDR3 spans 13 amino acids. CDR1 and CDR2 (germline): MDHEN, SYDVKM. This CDR3 reads CASRGTGGWGYTF. CDR3 bases: TGTGCCAGCAGAGGGACAGGGGGTTGGGGCTACACCTTC.

The chain combines TRBV6-6 with TRBJ2-3; D possibly corresponds to TRBD1 (6 bases). The CDR3 is 16 residues long. Germline values: CDR1 MNHNY, CDR2 SVGAGI (reference sequence). V gave up 1 base and J gave up 7 bases, with 18 bases separating them. CDR3 amino acids: CASSYWGTKWANTQYF. The CDR3 DNA sequence: TGTGCCAGCAGTTACTGGGGGACAAAGTGGGCGAATACGCAGTATTTT.

The chain is built from TRBV18 and TRBJ1-2; D unclear. CDR3 length: 16 amino acids. The germline CDR1 and CDR2 sequences are KGHSH and LQKENI. V lost 0 bases, J lost 0 bases, and 11 bases lay in between. This CDR3 is CASSPPVGVSNYGYTF. The CDR3 DNA sequence: TGTGCCAGCTCACCACCGGTCGGGGTTTCTAACTATGGCTACACCTTC. The full variable domain, in which reference TRBV18 and TRBJ1-2 provide the parts outside the CDR3, is NAGVMQNPRHLVRRRGQEARLRCSPMKGHSHVYWYRQLPEEGLKFMVYLQKENIIDESGMPKERFSAEFPKEGPSILRIQQVVRGDSAAYFCASSPPVGVSNYGYTFGSGTRLTVV.

This chain uses TRBV16 with TRBJ2-7, with 8 bases that match TRBD1. The CDR3 runs to 14 residues. Germline V gene lookup returns CDR1 KGHSY and CDR2 FQNENV. The junction had 5 bases not matched to a gene; V was cut back by 2 bases and J by 5 bases. The CDR3 DNA sequence: TGTGCCAGCAGCCAAGTCGAGGACAGGGACGAGCAGTACTTC. As protein: CASSQVEDRDEQYF.

This clone is a singleton in its sample. The chain joins TRBV4-3 to TRBJ1-2; D gene unclear. V was trimmed by 0 bases and J by 4 bases, leaving 12 bases between them. The germline gives CDR1 LGHNA, CDR2 YSLEER. This CDR3 has 15 amino acids. CDR3 sequence: CASSQEGSHRYGYTF. The CDR3 DNA sequence: TGCGCCAGCAGCCAAGAAGGAAGCCATCGCTATGGCTACACCTTC.

The chain recombines TRBV28 with TRBJ1-4; D remains ambiguous. Germline V gives CDR1 MDHEN, CDR2 SYDVKM. This CDR3 comprises 15 residues. The V end lost 1 base, the J end lost 7 bases, and 13 bases lay between the germline ends. CDR3 loop: CASSLSLGEGEKLFF. The CDR3 DNA reads TGTGCCAGCAGTTTATCCCTTGGGGAGGGTGAAAAACTGTTTTTT.

This chain links TRBV5-1 with TRBJ2-1, with D tentatively TRBD1 (6 bases). The CDR3 contains 15 residues. Trimming shortened V by 0 bases and J by 10 bases, and 17 bases separated the two germline ends. Germline V gene data show CDR1 as SGHRS and CDR2 as YFSETQ. CDR3 sequence (DNA): TGCGCCAGCAGCTTGGGGCAGGGGCCGGGGTTGGAGCAGTTCTTC. It encodes CASSLGQGPGLEQFF.

Points on this clone: No DNA is shown, since the ends of the CDR3 on it are uncertain; the CDR3 is the one TCRdb lists. V is TRBV18 and J is TRBJ2-1. Both ends counted, the CDR3 spans 15 residues. Germline V gene lookup returns CDR1 KGHSH and CDR2 LQKENI. Here the CDR3 reads CASSPPGTELFWQFF.

The chain has TRBV15 and TRBJ1-2; no clear D. Germline lookup yields CDR1 LNHNV and CDR2 YYDKDF (reference sequence). The CDR3 consists of 14 residues. V lost 2 bases and J lost 2, with 9 bases in between. The CDR3 is CATSRTAENYGYTF. Here the CDR3 DNA reads TGTGCCACCAGCAGAACGGCGGAAAACTATGGCTACACCTTC. The full variable domain, with the rest looked up from reference TRBV15 and TRBJ1-2, is DAMVIQNPRYQVTQFGKPVTLSCSQTLNHNVMYWYQQKSSQAPKLLFHYYDKDFNNEADTPDNFQSRRPNTSFCFLDIRSPGLGDTAMYLCATSRTAENYGYTFGSGTRLTVV.

The chain combines TRBV20-1 with TRBJ1-5; D remains unclear. V lost 0 bases to trimming and J lost 9 bases, with 3 bases between them. CDR3 length: 10 residues. Germline V lookup: CDR1 DFQATT, CDR2 SNEGSKA (reference sequence). The chain's CDR3 is CSAREPPQHF. The CDR3 DNA reads TGCAGTGCTAGAGAACCGCCCCAGCATTTT.

The genes are TRBV14 and TRBJ1-3; D gene uncertain. With 4 bases removed from V and 2 bases from J, the gap between germline ends came to 18 bases. Germline V lookup: CDR1 SGHDN, CDR2 FVKESK. The CDR3 is 17 residues long. The CDR3 DNA follows: TGTGCCAGCAGCCCCAGAGGCATAGGGATCCCTGGAAACACCATATATTTT. Translating it yields CASSPRGIGIPGNTIYF.

This sequence joins TRBV5-6 and TRBJ2-1; perhaps TRBD2 as D (6 bases). This CDR3 is 11 amino acids long. V shed 3 bases and J shed 8 bases, with 6 bases lying between them. CDR1 SGHDT and CDR2 YYEEEE come from the germline V gene. The chain's CDR3 is CASSWGDEQFF. CDR3 sequence (DNA): TGTGCCAGCAGCTGGGGGGATGAGCAGTTCTTC.

The chain joins TRBV5-5 to TRBJ2-7; D gene unclear. This CDR3 is 14 amino acids long. With 4 bases removed from V and 3 bases from J, the gap between germline ends came to 14 bases. CDR1 and CDR2 (germline): SGHKS, YYEKEE (reference sequence). As DNA, the CDR3 is TGTGCCAGCAGCACGACGACGGGCTACTACGAGCAGTACTTC. Translating gives CASSTTTGYYEQYF.

The CDR3 nucleotides read TGCGCCAGCAGCCAAGTTGGAGGGGGGGCTTACGAGCAGTACTTC. This codes for CASSQVGGGAYEQYF. V is TRBV4-3 and J is TRBJ2-7; D is possibly TRBD2 (7 bases). The CDR3 is 15 amino acids. Germline CDR1 reads LGHNA; CDR2 reads YSLEER. Trimming pared 1 base from V and 4 bases from J, leaving 14 bases between.

The V call is TRBV9, the J call TRBJ2-3; 9 nucleotides match TRBD2. After removal of 0 bases from V and 1 base from J, the junction contained 3 bases not matched to a gene. Germline CDR1 SGDLS, CDR2 YYNGEE. The CDR3 is 16 residues long. CDR3 loop: CASSVEAGGGTDTQYF. CDR3 nucleotide sequence: TGTGCCAGCAGCGTAGAGGCGGGAGGGGGCACAGATACGCAGTATTTT.

The rearrangement links TRBV6-2 or TRBV6-3 to TRBJ2-2; possibly TRBD2 for D (5 bases). This CDR3 is built from 16 residues. The germline V gene encodes CDR1 MNHEY and CDR2 SVGEGT. V was pared by 5 bases and J by 6 bases, with 19 bases between. CDR3 nucleotide sequence: TGTGCCAGCAGTCCGCACCAAATAGCGTTGCCCGGGGAGCTGTTTTTT. It codes for CASSPHQIALPGELFF.

The chain joins TRBV11-3 to TRBJ2-7; D remains unclear. Germline values: CDR1 SGHNT, CDR2 YENEEA. The germline V and J ends were trimmed by 3 bases and 6 bases, with 12 bases remaining between them. This CDR3 has 13 amino acids. CDR3 coding DNA: TGTGCCAGCAGCTTCGCACGAAACACCGAGCAGTACTTC. This sequence encodes CASSFARNTEQYF.

The V gene is TRBV5-8, the J gene TRBJ2-5, with D perhaps TRBD1 (5 bases). Trimming removed 1 base from V and 4 bases from J, with 8 bases in between. Germline V gene data show CDR1 as SGHTS and CDR2 as YDEGEE. The length of the CDR3 is 13 residues. The CDR3 sequence is CASSLLGAETQYF. In DNA form, the CDR3 reads TGTGCCAGCAGCTTGCTTGGGGCAGAGACCCAGTACTTC. The whole variable domain, remainder taken from reference TRBV5-8 and TRBJ2-5, is EAGVTQSPTHLIKTRGQQATLRCSPISGHTSVYWYQQALGLGLQFLLWYDEGEERNRGNFPPRFSGRQFPNYSSELNVNALELEDSALYLCASSLLGAETQYFGPGTRLLVL.

This chain connects TRBV4-2 to TRBJ1-4; D uncertain. The CDR3 length is 17 residues. Trimming removed 1 base from V and 3 bases from J, with 15 bases in between. In germline, CDR1 is LGHNA, CDR2 YNFKEQ. The DNA of the CDR3 is TGTGCCAGCAGCCAAGTCGTTGGCGGAGGGTCTAATGAAAAACTGTTTTTT. The encoded protein is CASSQVVGGGSNEKLFF.